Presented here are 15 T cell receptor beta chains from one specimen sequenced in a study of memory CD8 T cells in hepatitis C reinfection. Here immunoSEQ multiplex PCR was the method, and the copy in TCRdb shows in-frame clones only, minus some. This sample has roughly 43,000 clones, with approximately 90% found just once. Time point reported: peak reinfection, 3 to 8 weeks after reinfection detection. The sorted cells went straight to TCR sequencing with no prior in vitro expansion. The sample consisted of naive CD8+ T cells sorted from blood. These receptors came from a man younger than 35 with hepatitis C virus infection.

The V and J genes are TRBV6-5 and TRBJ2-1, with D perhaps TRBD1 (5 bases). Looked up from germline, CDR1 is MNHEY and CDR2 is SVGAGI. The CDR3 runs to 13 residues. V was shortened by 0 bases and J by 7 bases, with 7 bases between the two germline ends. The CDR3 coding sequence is TGTGCCAGCAGTTACTCCCCAGGGAATGAGCAGTTCTTC. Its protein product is CASSYSPGNEQFF.

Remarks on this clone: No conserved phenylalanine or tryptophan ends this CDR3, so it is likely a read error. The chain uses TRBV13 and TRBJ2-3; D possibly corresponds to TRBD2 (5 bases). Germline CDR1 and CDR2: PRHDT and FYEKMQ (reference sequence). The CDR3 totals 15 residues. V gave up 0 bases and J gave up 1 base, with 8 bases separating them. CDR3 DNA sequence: TGTGCCAGCAGCTTAGGGCTAGCCGGCACAGATACGCAGTATTCT. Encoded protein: CASSLGLAGTDTQYS.

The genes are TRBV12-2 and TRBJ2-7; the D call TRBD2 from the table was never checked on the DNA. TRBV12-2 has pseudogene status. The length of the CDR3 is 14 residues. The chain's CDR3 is CASRLGHQHYEQYV. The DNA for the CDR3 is TGTGCAAGTCGCTTAGGGCATCAGCACTACGAGCAGTACGTC.

CDR3: CASSSPRDRYSYEQYF. For the CDR3, the DNA is TGTGCCAGCAGTTCACCCCGGGACAGGTACTCCTACGAGCAGTACTTC. J is TRBJ2-5 and V is TRBV28; 8 nucleotides match TRBD1. With the DNA end fitting TRBJ2-7 better, the J assignment may be wrong. The germline V gene has CDR1 MDHEN and CDR2 SYDVKM. This CDR3 comprises 16 residues.

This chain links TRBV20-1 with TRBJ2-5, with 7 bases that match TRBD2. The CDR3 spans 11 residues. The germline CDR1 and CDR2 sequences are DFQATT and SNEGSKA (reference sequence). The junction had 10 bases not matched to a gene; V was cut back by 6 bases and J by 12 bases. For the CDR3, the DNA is TGCAGTGCGTCGACCGGACTAGTTAAGTACTTC. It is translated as CSASTGLVKYF.

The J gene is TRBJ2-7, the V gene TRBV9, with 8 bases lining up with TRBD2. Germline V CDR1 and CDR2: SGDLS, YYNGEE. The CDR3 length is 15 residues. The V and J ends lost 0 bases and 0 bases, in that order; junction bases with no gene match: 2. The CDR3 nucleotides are TGTGCCAGCAGCGTAGCTGCGGGGGGCTCCTACGAGCAGTACTTC. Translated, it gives CASSVAAGGSYEQYF.

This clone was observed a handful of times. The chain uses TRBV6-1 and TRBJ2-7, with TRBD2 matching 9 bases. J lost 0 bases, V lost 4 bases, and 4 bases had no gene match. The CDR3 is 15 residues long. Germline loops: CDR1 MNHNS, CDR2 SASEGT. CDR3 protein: CASSALAGTSYEQYV. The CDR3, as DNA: TGTGCCAGCAGTGCCCTAGCGGGGACCTCCTACGAGCAGTACGTC.

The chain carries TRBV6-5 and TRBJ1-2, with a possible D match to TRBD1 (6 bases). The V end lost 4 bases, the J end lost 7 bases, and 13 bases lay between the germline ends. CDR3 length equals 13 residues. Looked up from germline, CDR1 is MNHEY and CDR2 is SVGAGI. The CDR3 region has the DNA TGTGCCAGCAGTTTTACCGGGACATTTGGCTACACCTTC. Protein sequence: CASSFTGTFGYTF.

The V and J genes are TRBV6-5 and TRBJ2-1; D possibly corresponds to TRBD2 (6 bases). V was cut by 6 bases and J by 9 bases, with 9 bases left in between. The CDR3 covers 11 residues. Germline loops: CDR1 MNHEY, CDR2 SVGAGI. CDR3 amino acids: CASRTRGEQFF. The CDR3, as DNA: TGTGCCAGCAGAACGCGGGGTGAGCAGTTCTTC.

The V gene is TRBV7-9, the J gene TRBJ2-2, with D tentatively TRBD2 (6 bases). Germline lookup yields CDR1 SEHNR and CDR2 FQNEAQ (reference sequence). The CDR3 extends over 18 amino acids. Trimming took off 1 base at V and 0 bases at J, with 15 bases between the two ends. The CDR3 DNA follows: TGTGCCAGCAGCTTAGGCGTCGGGATAGCGGCGAACACCGGGGAGCTGTTTTTT. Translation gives CASSLGVGIAANTGELFF.

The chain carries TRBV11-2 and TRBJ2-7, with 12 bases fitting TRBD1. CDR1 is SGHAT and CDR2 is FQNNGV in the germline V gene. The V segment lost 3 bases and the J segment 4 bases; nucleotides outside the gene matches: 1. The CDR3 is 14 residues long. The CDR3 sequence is CASSLGQGAYEQYF. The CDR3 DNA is TGTGCCAGCAGCTTGGGACAGGGGGCATACGAGCAGTACTTC.

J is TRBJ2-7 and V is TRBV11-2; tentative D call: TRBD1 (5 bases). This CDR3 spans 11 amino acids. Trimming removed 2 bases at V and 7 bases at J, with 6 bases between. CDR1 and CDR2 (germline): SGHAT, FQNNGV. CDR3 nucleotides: TGTGCCAGCAGCTTACCAGGGGAGCAGTACTTC. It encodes CASSLPGEQYF.

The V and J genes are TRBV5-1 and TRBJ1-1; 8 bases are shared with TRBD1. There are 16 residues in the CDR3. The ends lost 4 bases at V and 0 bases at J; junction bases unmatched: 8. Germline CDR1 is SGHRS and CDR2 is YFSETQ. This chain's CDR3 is CASSPGQGGMNTEAFF. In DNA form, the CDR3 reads TGCGCCAGCAGCCCCGGACAGGGAGGAATGAACACTGAAGCTTTCTTT.

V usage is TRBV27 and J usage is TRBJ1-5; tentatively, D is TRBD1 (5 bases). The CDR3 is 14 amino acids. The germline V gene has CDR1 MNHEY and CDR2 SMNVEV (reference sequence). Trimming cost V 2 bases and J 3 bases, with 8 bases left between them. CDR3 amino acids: CASSLAGPNQPQHF. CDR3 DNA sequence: TGTGCCAGCAGTTTAGCAGGGCCCAATCAGCCCCAGCATTTT.

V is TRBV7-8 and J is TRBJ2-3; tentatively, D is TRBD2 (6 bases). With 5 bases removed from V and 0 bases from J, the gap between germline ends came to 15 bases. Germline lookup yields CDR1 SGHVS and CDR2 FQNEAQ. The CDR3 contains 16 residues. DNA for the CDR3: TGTGCCAGCAGCGCTGATGCGGGGCCGAGCACAGATACGCAGTATTTT. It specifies CASSADAGPSTDTQYF.